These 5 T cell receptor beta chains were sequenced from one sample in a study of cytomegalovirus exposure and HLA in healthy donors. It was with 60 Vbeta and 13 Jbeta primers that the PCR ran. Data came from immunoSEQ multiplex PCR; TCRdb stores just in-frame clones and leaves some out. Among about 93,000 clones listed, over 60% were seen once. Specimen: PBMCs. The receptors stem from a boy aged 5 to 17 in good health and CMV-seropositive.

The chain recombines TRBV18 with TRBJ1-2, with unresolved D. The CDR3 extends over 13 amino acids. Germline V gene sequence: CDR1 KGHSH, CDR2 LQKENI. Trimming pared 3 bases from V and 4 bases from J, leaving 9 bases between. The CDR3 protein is CASSPGGVYGYTF. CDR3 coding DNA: TGTGCCAGCTCACCCGGCGGGGTCTATGGCTACACCTTC.

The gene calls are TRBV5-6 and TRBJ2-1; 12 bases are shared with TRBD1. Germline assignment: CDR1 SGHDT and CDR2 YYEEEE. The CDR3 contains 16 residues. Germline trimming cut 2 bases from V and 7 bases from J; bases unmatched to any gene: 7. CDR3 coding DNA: TGTGCCAGCAGCTTACAGGGACAGGGGGCAGGGAATGAGCAGTTCTTC. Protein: CASSLQGQGAGNEQFF.

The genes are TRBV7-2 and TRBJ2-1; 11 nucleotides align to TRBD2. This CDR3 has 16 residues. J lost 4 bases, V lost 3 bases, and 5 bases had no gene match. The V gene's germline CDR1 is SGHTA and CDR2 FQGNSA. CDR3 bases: TGTGCCAGCAGCTTGATCGGGACTAGCGGTTACAATGAGCAGTTCTTC. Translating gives CASSLIGTSGYNEQFF.

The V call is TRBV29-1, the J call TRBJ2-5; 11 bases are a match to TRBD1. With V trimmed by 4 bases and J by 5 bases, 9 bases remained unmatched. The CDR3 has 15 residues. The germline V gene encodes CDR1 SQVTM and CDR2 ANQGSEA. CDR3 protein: CSVGVVGTGGETQYF. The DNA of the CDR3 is TGCAGCGTTGGGGTGGTCGGGACAGGGGGTGAGACCCAGTACTTC.

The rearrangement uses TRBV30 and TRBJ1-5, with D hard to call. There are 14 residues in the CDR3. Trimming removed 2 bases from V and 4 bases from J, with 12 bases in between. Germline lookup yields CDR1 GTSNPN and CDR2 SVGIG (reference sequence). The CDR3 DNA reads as TGTGCCTGGAGTCCGGGAGGTCTAAATCAGCCCCAGCATTTT. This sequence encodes CAWSPGGLNQPQHF.